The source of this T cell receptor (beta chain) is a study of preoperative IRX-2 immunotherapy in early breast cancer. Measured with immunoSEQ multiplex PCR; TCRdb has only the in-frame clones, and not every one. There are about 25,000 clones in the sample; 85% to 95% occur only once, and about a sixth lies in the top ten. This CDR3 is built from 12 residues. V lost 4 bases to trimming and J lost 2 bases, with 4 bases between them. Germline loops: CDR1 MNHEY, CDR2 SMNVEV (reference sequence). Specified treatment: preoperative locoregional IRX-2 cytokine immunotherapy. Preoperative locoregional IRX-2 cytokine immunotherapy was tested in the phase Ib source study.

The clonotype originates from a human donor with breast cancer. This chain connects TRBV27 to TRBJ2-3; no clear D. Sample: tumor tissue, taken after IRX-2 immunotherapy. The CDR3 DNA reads TGTGCCAGCAGTTCCTACACAGATACGCAGTATTTT. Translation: CASSSYTDTQYF.